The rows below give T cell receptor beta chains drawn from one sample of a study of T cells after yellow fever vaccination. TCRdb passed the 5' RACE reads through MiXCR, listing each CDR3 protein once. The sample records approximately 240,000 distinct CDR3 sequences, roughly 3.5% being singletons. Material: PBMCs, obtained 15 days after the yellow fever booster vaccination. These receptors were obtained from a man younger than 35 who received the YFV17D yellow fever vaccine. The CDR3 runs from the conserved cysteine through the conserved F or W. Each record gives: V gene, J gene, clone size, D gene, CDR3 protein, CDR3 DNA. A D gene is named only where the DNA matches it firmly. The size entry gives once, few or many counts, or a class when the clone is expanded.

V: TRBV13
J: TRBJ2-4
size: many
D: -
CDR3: CASSARQSKNIQYF
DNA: TGTGCCAGCAGCGCCCGCCAGTCCAAAAACATTCAGTACTTC

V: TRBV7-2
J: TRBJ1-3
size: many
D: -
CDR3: CASSYRPSGNTIYF
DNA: TGTGCCAGCAGCTACCGTCCCTCCGGAAACACCATATATTTT

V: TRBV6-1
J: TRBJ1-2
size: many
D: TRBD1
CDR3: CASSEVPGQGNGYTF
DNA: TGTGCCAGCAGTGAAGTTCCGGGACAGGGCAATGGCTACACCTTC

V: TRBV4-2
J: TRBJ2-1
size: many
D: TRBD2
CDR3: CASSQDKRGGYNEQFF
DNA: TGTGCCAGCAGCCAAGATAAGCGGGGAGGTTACAATGAGCAGTTCTTC

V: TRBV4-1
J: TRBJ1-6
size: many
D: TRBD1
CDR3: CASSQTPGQGSSYNSPLHF
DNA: TGCGCCAGCAGCCAAACACCGGGACAGGGGAGCTCCTATAATTCACCCCTCCACTTT

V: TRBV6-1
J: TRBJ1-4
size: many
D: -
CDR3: CASFGGAGAEKLFF
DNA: TGTGCCAGCTTTGGGGGGGCAGGCGCTGAAAAACTGTTTTTT

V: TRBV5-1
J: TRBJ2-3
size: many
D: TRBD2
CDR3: CASSLPLAGGTDTQYF
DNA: TGCGCCAGCAGCTTGCCCCTAGCGGGGGGAACAGATACGCAGTATTTT

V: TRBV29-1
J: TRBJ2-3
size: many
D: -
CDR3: CSVDSATDTQYF
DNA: TGCAGCGTTGATTCAGCAACAGATACGCAGTATTTT

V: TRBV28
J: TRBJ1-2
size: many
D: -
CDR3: CASSLIIPRRAHYGYTF
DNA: TGTGCCAGCAGTTTAATCATTCCCCGGCGGGCCCACTATGGCTACACCTTC

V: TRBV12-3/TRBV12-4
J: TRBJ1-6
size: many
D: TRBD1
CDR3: CASTDISGGGSPLHF
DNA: TGTGCCAGCACGGACATATCAGGGGGCGGATCACCCCTCCACTTT

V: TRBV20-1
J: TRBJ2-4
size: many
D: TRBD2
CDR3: CSAATSAGIQYF
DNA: TGCAGTGCCGCAACTAGCGCGGGCATTCAGTACTTC

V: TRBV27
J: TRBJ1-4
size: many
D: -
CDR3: CASRSGRRGIATNEKLFF
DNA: TGTGCCAGCAGATCAGGGAGGAGGGGTATTGCAACTAATGAAAAACTGTTTTTT

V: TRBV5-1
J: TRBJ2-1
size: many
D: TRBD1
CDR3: CASRSSQGAYNEQFF
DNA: TGCGCCAGCAGGTCCTCCCAGGGGGCTTACAATGAGCAGTTCTTC

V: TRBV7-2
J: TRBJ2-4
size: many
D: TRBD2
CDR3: CASSLGVNRDYQNIQYF
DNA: TGTGCCAGCAGCTTAGGCGTAAACCGGGACTACCAAAACATTCAGTACTTC